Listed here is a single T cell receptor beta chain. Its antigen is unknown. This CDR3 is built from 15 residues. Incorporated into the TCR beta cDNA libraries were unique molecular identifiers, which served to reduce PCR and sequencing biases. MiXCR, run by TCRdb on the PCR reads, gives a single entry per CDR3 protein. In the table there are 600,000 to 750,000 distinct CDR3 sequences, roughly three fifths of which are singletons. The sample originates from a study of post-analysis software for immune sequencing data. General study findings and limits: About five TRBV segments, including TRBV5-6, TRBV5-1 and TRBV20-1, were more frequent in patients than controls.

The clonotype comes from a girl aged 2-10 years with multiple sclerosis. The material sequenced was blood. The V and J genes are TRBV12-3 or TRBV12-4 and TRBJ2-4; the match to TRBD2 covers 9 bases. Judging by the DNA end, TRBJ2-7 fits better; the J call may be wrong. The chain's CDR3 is CASSPLASGAYEQYF. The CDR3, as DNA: TGTGCCAGCAGCCCCCTGGCTAGCGGGGCCTACGAGCAGTACTTC.